These 30 T cell receptor beta chains share one sample of origin, sequenced in a study of blood T cell repertoires in COVID-19. Sequenced by immunoSEQ multiplex PCR; TCRdb stores in-frame clones only, minus some. The sample lists 150,000 to 250,000 clones; roughly four fifths were seen once. The sequenced material came from PBMCs or T cells enriched from blood (not recorded which). The receptor source for this set is a man aged 35-49 years who had recovered from COVID-19.

The chain uses TRBV19 and TRBJ1-3; D is perhaps TRBD1 (5 bases). Trimming pared 8 bases from V and 0 bases from J, leaving 14 bases between. The CDR3 covers 15 residues. Germline loops: CDR1 LNHDA, CDR2 SQIVND (reference sequence). In DNA, the CDR3 is TGTGCCAGTGCGGACACCCAGAGCTCTGGAAACACCATATATTTT. It translates to CASADTQSSGNTIYF. Full variable domain (missing parts from reference TRBV19 and TRBJ1-3): DGGITQSPKYLFRKEGQNVTLSCEQNLNHDAMYWYRQDPGQGLRLIYYSQIVNDFQKGDIAEGYSVSREKKESFPLTVTSAQKNPTAFYLCASADTQSSGNTIYFGEGSWLTVV.

V usage is TRBV7-2 and J usage is TRBJ2-3; D not resolved. Trimming pared 2 bases from V and 4 bases from J, leaving 4 bases between. This CDR3 contains 12 residues. CDR1 and CDR2 from the germline V gene are SGHTA and FQGNSA. The CDR3 DNA reads TGTGCCAGCAGCTTATTCTCAGATACGCAGTATTTT. This sequence encodes CASSLFSDTQYF.

This clone was seen once. The chain links TRBV3-1 (or the pseudogene TRBV3-2) to TRBJ1-6; TRBD1 is a possible D gene (5 bases). V was clipped by 1 base and J by 10 bases, with 14 bases between them. The CDR3 covers 15 residues. Germline assignment: CDR1 LGHDT and CDR2 YNNKEL (reference sequence). Here the CDR3 DNA reads TGTGCCAGCAGCCAAGTGTCGCAGGGAGGGTCACCCCTCCACTTT. It encodes CASSQVSQGGSPLHF.

The chain couples TRBV25-1 to TRBJ1-1, with a weak D call TRBD1 (5 bases). CDR3 length: 12 residues. From germline, CDR1 is MGHDK and CDR2 SYGVNS. V lost 6 bases and J lost 5, with 10 bases in between. CDR3 in DNA: TGTGCCAGCAGCGGAGGGGTTACTGAAGCTTTCTTT. Its protein product is CASSGGVTEAFF.

The V gene is TRBV18, the J gene TRBJ2-7; 11 bases are shared with TRBD2. Germline CDR1 reads KGHSH; CDR2 reads LQKENI. Losses at the gene ends were 3 bases for V and 4 bases for J; bases not matched to a gene: 5. The CDR3 runs 15 residues. CDR3 nucleotides: TGTGCCAGCTCACCGACTAGCGGGACTGGGTACGAGCAGTACGTC. This encodes CASSPTSGTGYEQYV.

This chain uses TRBV7-2 with TRBJ1-2; D uncertain. This CDR3 contains 13 residues. Looked up from germline, CDR1 is SGHTA and CDR2 is FQGNSA. Trimming took 1 base from V and 4 from J, leaving 7 bases between them. The CDR3 loop is CASSLGASYGYTF. The CDR3 DNA sequence: TGTGCCAGCAGCTTAGGGGCAAGCTATGGCTACACCTTC.

The V and J genes are TRBV4-3 and TRBJ2-3; D is perhaps TRBD2 (6 bases). Trimming cost V 2 bases and J 4 bases, with 13 bases left between them. The CDR3 contains 15 residues. Germline-derived CDR1 and CDR2 are LGHNA and YSLEER. In DNA, the CDR3 is TGCGCCAGCAGCCAATCGGGCGGGAACGCAGATACGCAGTATTTT. This sequence encodes CASSQSGGNADTQYF.

CDR3 DNA sequence: TGTGCCAGCAGCTTGAGGGACTCCAGAGCGGGAGGGCCGGGAAATGAGCAGTTCTTC. Protein sequence: CASSLRDSRAGGPGNEQFF. The chain links TRBV7-2 to TRBJ2-1, with TRBD2 matching 10 bases. Germline assignment: CDR1 SGHTA and CDR2 FQGNSA. The CDR3 sequence is 19 residues long. V lost 3 bases, J lost 7 bases, and 18 bases stayed unmatched.

V is TRBV7-2 and J is TRBJ2-7, with TRBD2 as a possible D gene (6 bases). CDR1 and CDR2 from the germline V gene are SGHTA and FQGNSA. Trimming stripped 1 base from V and 3 bases from J, with 13 bases between. The CDR3 length is 15 residues. The CDR3 bases are TGTGCCAGCAGCTTAGGATACGGGAGTAGCTACGAGCAGTACGTC. Translated: CASSLGYGSSYEQYV.

The chain recombines TRBV10-2 with TRBJ2-5; 7 positions agree with TRBD2. Germline CDR1 and CDR2: WSHSY and SAAADI. Unmatched junction bases numbered 14, after V lost 8 bases and J lost 5 bases. CDR3 size: 15 residues. The CDR3 sequence is CASLSGTGGGETQYF. The CDR3 region has the DNA TGCGCCAGCCTCAGCGGGACCGGCGGCGGGGAGACCCAGTACTTC.

The genes are TRBV19 and TRBJ2-2; 13 bases are a match to TRBD2. Unmatched junction bases numbered 12, after V lost 10 bases and J lost 4 bases. Germline V gene lookup returns CDR1 LNHDA and CDR2 SQIVND (reference sequence). The CDR3 loop spans 17 amino acids. The CDR3 bases are TGTGCCACCGGGACTCTACTAGCGGGAGGGATCACCGGGGAGCTGTTTTTT. Its translation: CATGTLLAGGITGELFF.

The V call is TRBV15, the J call TRBJ1-5; 8 bases agree with TRBD1. The CDR3 is made up of 15 amino acids. With V trimmed by 6 bases and J by 6 bases, 10 bases remained unmatched. Germline loops: CDR1 LNHNV, CDR2 YYDKDF (reference sequence). The CDR3 sequence is CATSRAGGLGQPQHF. The CDR3 DNA sequence: TGTGCCACCAGTCGAGCAGGGGGCTTAGGTCAGCCCCAGCATTTT.

The table lists this clone with a count of one. The gene calls are TRBV2 and TRBJ2-1; 10 bases match TRBD2. The CDR3 contains 13 residues. The trim removed 6 bases at V and 9 bases at J, leaving 5 bases unmatched. CDR1 is SNHLY and CDR2 is FYNNEI in the germline V gene. For the CDR3, the DNA is TGTGCCAGCAGACCGGGACTAGCGATTGAGCAGTTCTTC. This sequence encodes CASRPGLAIEQFF. Looking up the rest from reference TRBV2 and TRBJ2-1 gives the full variable domain: EPEVTQTPSHQVTQMGQEVILRCVPISNHLYFYWYRQILGQKVEFLVSFYNNEISEKSEIFDDQFSVERPDGSNFTLKIRSTKLEDSAMYFCASRPGLAIEQFFGPGTRLTVL.

The chain carries TRBV24-1 and TRBJ2-5; 8 bases line up with TRBD1. CDR1 is KGHDR, CDR2 SFDVKD, per germline. This CDR3 region has 15 residues. The junction had 3 bases not matched to a gene; V was cut back by 3 bases and J by 1 base. The CDR3 DNA is TGTGCCACCAGTGATGGGGACAGGACCCAAGAGACCCAGTACTTC. Its protein product is CATSDGDRTQETQYF.

The chain carries TRBV4-3 and TRBJ2-4; 7 positions match TRBD1. The CDR3 runs to 19 residues. The germline gives CDR1 LGHNA, CDR2 YSLEER. J was trimmed by 0 bases and V by 0 bases; bases with no gene match: 11. The CDR3 sequence is CASSQEGSWGQIAKNIQYF. CDR3 nucleotide sequence: TGCGCCAGCAGCCAAGAAGGCAGTTGGGGACAGATAGCCAAAAACATTCAGTACTTC.

The J gene is TRBJ1-2, the V gene TRBV7-2, with 8 bases lining up with TRBD1. V lost 6 bases, J lost 8 bases, and 11 bases stayed unmatched. Germline V gives CDR1 SGHTA, CDR2 FQGNSA. The CDR3 sequence is 14 residues long. In DNA, the CDR3 is TGTGCCAGCAGTCCAAAGTGGACAGGGTCAGGCTACACCTTC. The encoded protein is CASSPKWTGSGYTF.

The V call is TRBV6-5, the J call TRBJ2-3; 8 positions agree with TRBD2. Looked up from germline, CDR1 is MNHEY and CDR2 is SVGAGI. The length of the CDR3 is 15 residues. Trimming took 6 bases from V and 2 from J; bases not matched to a gene: 7. CDR3 bases: TGTGCCAGCAGGGATAATAGCGGGGCCACAGATACGCAGTATTTT. Amino acid sequence: CASRDNSGATDTQYF.

The V gene is TRBV15, the J gene TRBJ1-6; D is perhaps TRBD1 (5 bases). V lost 0 bases, J lost 0 bases, and 9 bases lay in between. CDR3 length: 17 residues. CDR1 and CDR2 (germline): LNHNV, YYDKDF (reference sequence). In nucleotides, the CDR3 is TGTGCCACCAGCAGAGATGGGGGGAGCTCCTATAATTCACCCCTCCACTTT. Amino acid sequence: CATSRDGGSSYNSPLHF.

The chain employs TRBV5-1 and TRBJ2-3, with D hard to call. Trimming pared 4 bases from V and 0 bases from J, leaving 15 bases between. This CDR3 contains 16 residues. The germline V gene encodes CDR1 SGHRS and CDR2 YFSETQ. DNA for the CDR3: TGCGCCAGCAGCCGGAGAGAAAGCACTAGCACAGATACGCAGTATTTT. Protein product: CASSRRESTSTDTQYF.

This chain joins TRBV28 and TRBJ2-7, with TRBD2 matching 7 bases. The CDR3 contains 14 residues. The ends lost 6 bases at V and 4 bases at J; junction bases unmatched: 9. Germline V lookup: CDR1 MDHEN, CDR2 SYDVKM. This CDR3 is CASSWGGRAYEQYF. The CDR3 bases are TGTGCCAGCAGCTGGGGGGGGAGGGCTTACGAGCAGTACTTC.

The chain is built from TRBV7-6 and TRBJ2-1; 8 nucleotides agree with TRBD2. V gave up 3 bases and J gave up 2 bases; unmatched junction bases: 9. The CDR3 loop spans 17 amino acids. Germline-derived CDR1 and CDR2 are SGHVS and FNYEAQ. CDR3 DNA sequence: TGTGCCAGCAGCTTGGGGCTAGCGGGTTTCACCTACAATGAGCAGTTCTTC. Translated: CASSLGLAGFTYNEQFF.

The chain recombines TRBV5-1 with TRBJ1-2; 7 bases match TRBD1. The CDR3 is 15 residues long. The ends lost 2 bases at V and 2 bases at J; junction bases unmatched: 6. From germline, CDR1 is SGHRS and CDR2 YFSETQ. CDR3 amino acids: CASSLGQALNYGYTF. Here the CDR3 DNA reads TGCGCCAGCAGCTTAGGACAGGCCCTCAACTATGGCTACACCTTC.

V gene TRBV27 combines with J gene TRBJ2-7, with 7 positions matching TRBD2. The CDR3 is 15 residues long. Trimming cost V 6 bases and J 3 bases; bases outside gene matches: 11. Germline lookup yields CDR1 MNHEY and CDR2 SMNVEV (reference sequence). CDR3 sequence reads: CASSLRGTTRYEQYF. Here the CDR3 DNA reads TGTGCCAGCAGCTTACGGGGGACTACCCGCTACGAGCAGTACTTC.

V is TRBV5-4 and J is TRBJ1-1; 7 bases line up with TRBD1. The V gene's germline CDR1 is SGHNT and CDR2 YYREEE (reference sequence). This CDR3 is 15 amino acids long. V was pared by 3 bases and J by 7 bases, with 12 bases of the junction left unmatched. The CDR3 nucleotides are TGTGCCAGCAGCTCGCCCTCCGGGGACAGCTTTGAAGCTTTCTTT. This gives the protein CASSSPSGDSFEAFF.

This rearrangement joins TRBV7-9 to TRBJ1-1; possible D gene TRBD1, 5 bases. Trimming shortened V by 5 bases and J by 0 bases, and 10 bases separated the two germline ends. Looked up from germline, CDR1 is SEHNR and CDR2 is FQNEAQ (reference sequence). The CDR3 covers 14 residues. Here the CDR3 DNA reads TGTGCCAGCAGCAGGGACCAGATGAACACTGAAGCTTTCTTT. Translating gives CASSRDQMNTEAFF. The whole variable domain, filled in from reference TRBV7-9 and TRBJ1-1, reads DTGVSQNPRHKITKRGQNVTFRCDPISEHNRLYWYRQTLGQGPEFLTYFQNEAQLEKSRLLSDRFSAERPKGSFSTLEIQRTEQGDSAMYLCASSRDQMNTEAFFGQGTRLTVV.

The genes are TRBV5-1 and TRBJ2-1; 11 nucleotides align to TRBD2. CDR1 is SGHRS and CDR2 is YFSETQ in the germline V gene. The CDR3 loop spans 17 amino acids. V gave up 0 bases and J gave up 3 bases; unmatched junction bases: 5. DNA for the CDR3: TGCGCCAGCAGCTTGGCCGGGGGGACTAGCGGCTACAATGAGCAGTTCTTC. It yields the protein CASSLAGGTSGYNEQFF.

The chain couples TRBV6-2 or TRBV6-3 to TRBJ2-7; the match to TRBD2 covers 9 bases. From germline, CDR1 is MNHEY and CDR2 SVGEGT. This CDR3 has 17 residues. V dropped 2 bases and J dropped 7; count of bases not matched to a gene: 15. CDR3 DNA: TGTGCCAGCAGTTACAGGAGACTAGCGGATGGGGCAGGAGAGCAGTACGTC. The encoded protein is CASSYRRLADGAGEQYV.

V gene TRBV5-8 combines with J gene TRBJ2-5, with D possibly matching TRBD1 (7 bases). The V gene lost 4 bases and the J gene lost 2 bases, with 18 bases spanning the gap. The CDR3 spans 16 residues. Germline V lookup: CDR1 SGHTS, CDR2 YDEGEE. CDR3 nucleotide sequence: TGTGCCAGCAGCCCCCTGACAGGGAGGTCGCAAGAGACCCAGTACTTC. This codes for CASSPLTGRSQETQYF.

This rearrangement joins TRBV2 to TRBJ2-3; weak D call: TRBD1 (6 bases). The CDR3 is made up of 15 amino acids. Germline CDR1 SNHLY, CDR2 FYNNEI. Trimming stripped 6 bases from V and 4 bases from J, with 17 bases between. The CDR3 DNA reads TGTGCCAGCAGCAGCCAGGGGTTCAGGGCAGATACGCAGTATTTT. The encoded protein is CASSSQGFRADTQYF. Full variable domain (outside the CDR3, taken from reference TRBV2 and TRBJ2-3): EPEVTQTPSHQVTQMGQEVILRCVPISNHLYFYWYRQILGQKVEFLVSFYNNEISEKSEIFDDQFSVERPDGSNFTLKIRSTKLEDSAMYFCASSSQGFRADTQYFGPGTRLTVL.

V usage is TRBV18 and J usage is TRBJ1-3, with 8 nucleotides matching TRBD1. Germline assignment: CDR1 KGHSH and CDR2 LQKENI. Unmatched junction bases numbered 8, after V lost 4 bases and J lost 0 bases. The CDR3 is made up of 17 amino acids. CDR3 DNA sequence: TGTGCCAGCTCACGAAAGGACAGGGTTATCTCTGGAAACACCATATATTTT. This encodes CASSRKDRVISGNTIYF.